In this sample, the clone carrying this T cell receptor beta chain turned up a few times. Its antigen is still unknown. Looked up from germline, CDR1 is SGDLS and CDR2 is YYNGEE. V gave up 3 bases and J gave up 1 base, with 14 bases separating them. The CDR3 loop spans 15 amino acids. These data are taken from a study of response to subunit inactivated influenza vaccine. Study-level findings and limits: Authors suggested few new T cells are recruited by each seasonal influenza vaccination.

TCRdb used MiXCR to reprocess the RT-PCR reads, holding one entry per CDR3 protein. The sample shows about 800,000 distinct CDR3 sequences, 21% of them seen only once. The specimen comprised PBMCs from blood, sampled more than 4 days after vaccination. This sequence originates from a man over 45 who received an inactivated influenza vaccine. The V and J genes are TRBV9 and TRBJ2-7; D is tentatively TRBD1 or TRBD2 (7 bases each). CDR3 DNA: TGTGCCAGCAGCGCAGGGGGGGCGGGTTCCTACGAGCAGTACTTC. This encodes CASSAGGAGSYEQYF.